The clone carrying this T cell receptor (beta chain) was found once. Per the original methods: Amplified reference gene primers provided the basis for estimating nucleated cell counts. Produced via immunoSEQ multiplex PCR; TCRdb's table is partial and in-frame only. V and J calls and clone size are as listed in that table; D and trimming were resolved from the DNA. The sample holds 72,000 or so clones, about four fifths seen once. The record originates from a study of blood T cell repertoires in COVID-19. About the research overall: PBMCs, B-cell-depleted T cells, or T cells were the source of the cDNA or gDNA that made up the material.

Germline assignment: CDR1 MNHEY and CDR2 SMNVEV (reference sequence). The CDR3 is 16 amino acids. V was pared by 5 bases and J by 5 bases, with 10 bases of the junction left unmatched. Source material: peripheral blood. This clonotype was obtained from a man aged 70 or older who had recovered from COVID-19. The chain links TRBV27 to TRBJ2-3; TRBD1 agrees at 10 bases. The CDR3 here is CASSPAGQGGLDTQYF. In DNA form, the CDR3 reads TGTGCCAGCAGTCCCGCCGGACAGGGGGGGTTAGATACGCAGTATTTT.